At least ten counts were recorded for the clone carrying this T cell receptor (beta chain). Its antigen is unidentified. This specimen belongs to a study of human T cells and chemical hapten exposure. Study at large: Epicutaneous patch tests delivered 0.01% DPC to the upper back, with evaluation at 6 days.

The time point here: patch test 2, 6 weeks after DPC sensitization. The treatment: therapeutic diphenylcyclopropenone sensitization with weekly scalp DPC. Researchers sampled blood before each patch test went on. Blood, whole and unfractionated, served as the source for total RNA extraction. TCRdb ran MiXCR on the RACE reads and lists one entry per CDR3 protein. Of more than 90,000 distinct CDR3 sequences in the sample, approximately 10% were seen once. The CDR3 consists of 12 residues. V lost 6 bases and J 5 bases, leaving 10 bases between the germline ends. Notes on the study in general: Every donor had alopecia, and their immune response may therefore differ from healthy people's.

The clonotype originates from a middle-aged woman with alopecia areata. Some clones in this sample may be carry-over from other donors' samples. This specimen consisted of whole blood, obtained in connection with sensitization to the hapten diphenylcyclopropenone (DPC). The rearrangement links TRBV12-3 or TRBV12-4 to TRBJ2-5, with D perhaps TRBD1 (6 bases). CDR3 protein: CASSMTGETQYF. The CDR3, as DNA: TGTGCCAGCAGCATGACAGGCGAGACCCAGTACTTC.